A single sample gave rise to the 4 T cell receptor beta chains below, sequenced in a study of Ad26.COV2.S vaccination and SARS-CoV-2 variants. Treatment described: some 20 received Ad26.COV2.S at low or high dose, single or two shots; about 5 received placebo; per-sample allocation not given. Vaccine and placebo recipients were sampled on day 63 after the first injection. Here immunoSEQ multiplex PCR was the method, and the copy in TCRdb shows in-frame clones only, minus some. The table shows about 480,000 clones, with around 85% occurring only once. Sequences were derived from peripheral blood, sampled in a trial of Ad26.COV2.S vaccine versus placebo. All receptors come from a person between 18 and 65 years old who received the Ad26.COV2.S COVID-19 vaccine or a placebo.

V usage is TRBV29-1 and J usage is TRBJ1-1; unclear D gene. Trimming took 7 bases from V and 1 from J, leaving 10 bases between them. This CDR3 comprises 12 residues. The V gene's germline CDR1 is SQVTM and CDR2 ANQGSEA. Here the CDR3 DNA reads TGCAGCGCCATGGGAGCGAACACTGAAGCTTTCTTT. Translating gives CSAMGANTEAFF.

The chain couples TRBV28 to TRBJ1-6, with 7 nucleotides matching TRBD1. Germline lookup yields CDR1 MDHEN and CDR2 SYDVKM. The CDR3 has 14 amino acids. J was trimmed by 9 bases and V by 8 bases; bases with no gene match: 10. For the CDR3, the DNA is TGTGCCAGCCGCGCGGGGCAGGGGGGTTCACCCCTCCACTTT. Translating it yields CASRAGQGGSPLHF.

Only one count was recorded for this clone. The chain combines TRBV6-5 with TRBJ2-1; possibly TRBD1 or TRBD2 for D (5 bases each). Germline-derived CDR1 and CDR2 are MNHEY and SVGAGI. With 6 bases removed from V and 6 bases from J, the gap between germline ends came to 18 bases. There are 15 residues in the CDR3. The CDR3 spells CASRAGTVRGNEQFF. The CDR3 region has the DNA TGTGCCAGCAGGGCAGGGACCGTCCGGGGCAATGAGCAGTTCTTC.

This chain links TRBV19 with TRBJ2-7; 7 bases agree with TRBD1. The CDR3 totals 16 residues. The ends lost 1 base at V and 3 bases at J; junction bases unmatched: 9. Germline CDR1 reads LNHDA; CDR2 reads SQIVND (reference sequence). The CDR3 sequence: CASSIGGTVGLYEQYF. The CDR3 DNA is TGTGCCAGTAGTATAGGAGGGACAGTGGGCCTCTACGAGCAGTACTTC.